This entry concerns a single TCR beta chain. Its antigen is undetermined. Clones were sequenced by immunoSEQ multiplex PCR, and TCRdb holds only the in-frame ones, with some missing. Of about 2 million clones listed, 90% to 95% are singletons. The data stem from a study of shared clonotypes between healthy human individuals. Study background: In total, the donors were a couple of women and three men aged 18 to 49.

Whole-study findings and limits: Estimated clonotype richness was generally higher in naive than memory subsets.

Both subsets, CD45RA+ naive and CD45RA-negative memory, were split from the CD4+ cells. The material sequenced was naive CD4+ T cells sorted from blood. The subset denotes: CD45RA+ positively selected. The source is a man younger than 35 in good health.

In nucleotides, the CDR3 is TGTGCCAGCTCACCATGGGGGGACCCCTACGAGCAGTACTTC. It codes for CASSPWGDPYEQYF. This rearrangement joins TRBV18 to TRBJ2-7; D perhaps matches TRBD2 (6 bases). Germline loops: CDR1 KGHSH, CDR2 LQKENI. V shed 2 bases and J shed 2 bases, with 10 bases lying between them. CDR3 length: 14 residues.